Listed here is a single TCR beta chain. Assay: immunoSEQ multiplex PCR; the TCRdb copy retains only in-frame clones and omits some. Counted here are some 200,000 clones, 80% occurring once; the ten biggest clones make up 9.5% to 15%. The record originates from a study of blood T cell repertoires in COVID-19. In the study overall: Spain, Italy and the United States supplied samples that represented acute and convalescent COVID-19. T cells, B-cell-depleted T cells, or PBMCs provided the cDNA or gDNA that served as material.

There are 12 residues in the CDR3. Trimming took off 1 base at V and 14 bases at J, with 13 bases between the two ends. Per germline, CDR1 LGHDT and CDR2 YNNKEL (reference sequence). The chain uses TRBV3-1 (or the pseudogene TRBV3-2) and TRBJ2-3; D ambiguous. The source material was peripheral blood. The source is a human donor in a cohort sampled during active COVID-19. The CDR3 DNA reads TGTGCCAGCAGCCAAGCAGGCTACAAAACGTATTTT. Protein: CASSQAGYKTYF.